This T cell receptor (beta chain) was captured in a study of cytotoxic CD8 clonotypes in ibrutinib-treated CLL. Sequencing used immunoSEQ multiplex PCR; TCRdb keeps in-frame clones, though not all of them. In the table there are some 150,000 clones, more than 70% of which are singletons. CDR3 length equals 13 residues. Germline V gene lookup returns CDR1 ENHRY and CDR2 SYGVKD. The J segment lost 2 bases and the V segment lost 9 bases, leaving 1 base of the junction unmatched. The specimen was PBMCs, collected after 36 months of ibrutinib treatment. The gene calls are TRBV10-3 and TRBJ2-7, with 13 bases matching TRBD2. The sequence was collected from a human donor with chronic lymphocytic leukemia. DNA of the CDR3: TGTGCCATAGGACTAGCGGGGGCCTACGAGCAGTACTTC. It translates to CAIGLAGAYEQYF.